Presented here are 32 T cell receptor beta chains from one specimen sequenced in a study of cytomegalovirus exposure and HLA in healthy donors (dated by TCRdb to the late 2010s). Library construction relied on the immunoSEQ multiplex PCR assay. For the multiplex PCR, a mixture combining 60 forward primers for TCR Vbeta segments and 13 reverse primers for TCR Jbeta segments was used. Sourced from immuneACCESS, this table was stored by TCRdb with only in-frame sequences that have V and J called. A share of the clones is absent; for the studies checked, an unresolved V gene accounts for under half, and the remainder has no known explanation. The table for this sample lists roughly 160,000 clones; about 80% of them were counted only once. The leading ten clones occupy more than 3% of the sample. The sequencing sample was made of PBMCs. The receptors shown here come from a man aged 30 to 39 in good health and CMV-seropositive.

The CDR3 spells CASSYSGQGLFNTIYF. The DNA for the CDR3 is TGTGCCAGCAGTTACTCGGGACAGGGCTTATTCAACACCATATATTTT. V usage is TRBV6-5 and J usage is TRBJ1-3, with 9 nucleotides matching TRBD1. The J segment lost 7 bases and the V segment lost 0 bases, leaving 7 bases of the junction unmatched. This CDR3 spans 16 amino acids. The germline V gene encodes CDR1 MNHEY and CDR2 SVGAGI.

In its sample, this clone was seen a few times. V usage is TRBV25-1 and J usage is TRBJ2-7; TRBD2 agrees at 7 bases. The J segment lost 2 bases and the V segment lost 3 bases, leaving 4 bases of the junction unmatched. CDR3 size: 14 residues. Germline-derived CDR1 and CDR2 are MGHDK and SYGVNS. CDR3 DNA: TGTGCCAGCAGTGACTCTGGGGGGGCCTACGAGCAGTACTTC. Translated: CASSDSGGAYEQYF.

The chain recombines TRBV7-9 with TRBJ2-7; 10 bases match TRBD1. The V segment lost 4 bases and the J segment 2 bases; nucleotides outside the gene matches: 5. The CDR3 totals 15 residues. Germline V gives CDR1 SEHNR, CDR2 FQNEAQ (reference sequence). The CDR3 DNA reads as TGTGCCAGCAGCTCAAGACAGGGGGCCCCCTACGAGCAGTACTTC. This encodes CASSSRQGAPYEQYF.

The chain carries TRBV2 and TRBJ1-4; no clear D. Trimming shortened V by 6 bases and J by 0 bases, and 23 bases separated the two germline ends. The V gene's germline CDR1 is SNHLY and CDR2 FYNNEI. The CDR3 contains 19 residues. In DNA, the CDR3 is TGTGCCAGCAGAGGACGGAGAGCGGGTTTATCTGCAACTAATGAAAAACTGTTTTTT. Its translation is CASRGRRAGLSATNEKLFF.

The genes are TRBV29-1 and TRBJ1-1; maybe TRBD1 (5 bases). Germline V lookup: CDR1 SQVTM, CDR2 ANQGSEA. V shed 8 bases and J shed 1 base, with 14 bases lying between them. This CDR3 has 13 amino acids. This chain's CDR3 is CSFQTVPNTEAFF. The CDR3 nucleotides read TGCAGCTTCCAGACAGTTCCGAACACTGAAGCTTTCTTT.

This rearrangement joins TRBV25-1 to TRBJ2-5; 10 nucleotides match TRBD2. V lost 8 bases to trimming and J lost 12 bases; unmatched junction nucleotides: 15. The CDR3 runs to 14 residues. Germline CDR1 and CDR2: MGHDK and SYGVNS. The DNA of the CDR3 is TGTGCCAGCGGATCTTCAGCGGGGGGGGGACCCGAGTACTTC. Translating gives CASGSSAGGGPEYF.

The chain combines TRBV12-2 with TRBJ2-7; TRBD2 is the table's D call, not checked against the DNA. TRBV12-2 is recorded as a pseudogene. The CDR3 is 16 residues long. The CDR3 region has the DNA TGTGCAAGTCGCAGAGGTACCCCTAGCGGGGGGCGCGAGCAGTACTTC. Amino acids: CASRRGTPSGGREQYF.

The chain has TRBV5-6 and TRBJ2-1, with a weak D call TRBD2 (7 bases). Deletions cut 4 bases from V and 6 bases from J, with 17 bases between. Germline-derived CDR1 and CDR2 are SGHDT and YYEEEE. There are 15 residues in the CDR3. As DNA, the CDR3 is TGTGCCAGCAGCCCTAACGGGGGGCAGACCAATGAGCAGTTCTTC. It translates to CASSPNGGQTNEQFF.

This chain connects TRBV7-6 to TRBJ2-1, with 10 bases matching TRBD1. Looked up from germline, CDR1 is SGHVS and CDR2 is FNYEAQ. Trimming took 6 bases from V and 8 from J; bases not matched to a gene: 10. CDR3 length equals 15 residues. This CDR3 reads CASRSSGTGEDEQFF. The CDR3 region has the DNA TGTGCCAGCAGGTCCTCCGGGACAGGGGAAGATGAGCAGTTCTTC. Together with reference TRBV7-6 and TRBJ2-1, the CDR3 gives the full variable domain: GAGVSQSPRYKVTKRGQDVALRCDPISGHVSLYWYRQALGQGPEFLTYFNYEAQQDKSGLPNDRFSAERPEGSISTLTIQRTEQRDSAMYRCASRSSGTGEDEQFFGPGTRLTVL.

The V and J genes are TRBV11-2 and TRBJ2-2, with 7 bases lining up with TRBD2. This CDR3 has 18 amino acids. V dropped 4 bases and J dropped 2; count of bases not matched to a gene: 13. Germline CDR1 is SGHAT and CDR2 is FQNNGV. CDR3 loop: CASSSRFTSGDNTGELFF. For the CDR3, the DNA is TGTGCCAGCAGCTCCCGCTTTACAAGCGGGGACAACACCGGGGAGCTGTTTTTT.

The V and J genes are TRBV4-3 and TRBJ2-5; no firm D call. Germline CDR1 LGHNA, CDR2 YSLEER. This CDR3 comprises 14 residues. Deletions cut 0 bases from V and 10 bases from J, with 15 bases between. The CDR3 loop is CASSQDPGSGIQYF. The DNA for the CDR3 is TGCGCCAGCAGCCAAGACCCAGGATCCGGTATCCAGTACTTC.

The V gene is TRBV6-1, the J gene TRBJ2-5; the D gene is possibly TRBD2 (6 bases). CDR1 is MNHNS and CDR2 is SASEGT in the germline V gene. V lost 1 base to trimming and J lost 5 bases, with 14 bases between them. The CDR3 runs to 15 residues. CDR3 bases: TGTGCCAGCAGTGAAGTAACGGACTATGGGGAGACCCAGTACTTC. Encoded protein: CASSEVTDYGETQYF.

The chain is built from TRBV15 and TRBJ2-2, with 7 bases identical to TRBD1. CDR3 length: 15 residues. V lost 4 bases, J lost 4 bases, and 6 bases stayed unmatched. Germline lookup yields CDR1 LNHNV and CDR2 YYDKDF (reference sequence). The CDR3 nucleotides read TGTGCCACCAGCACACGGGACAGATCCACCGGGGAGCTGTTTTTT. Protein sequence: CATSTRDRSTGELFF. Combining the CDR3 with reference TRBV15 and TRBJ2-2 gives the whole variable domain DAMVIQNPRYQVTQFGKPVTLSCSQTLNHNVMYWYQQKSSQAPKLLFHYYDKDFNNEADTPDNFQSRRPNTSFCFLDIRSPGLGDTAMYLCATSTRDRSTGELFFGEGSRLTVL.

The V call is TRBV7-2, the J call TRBJ2-1, with a weak D call TRBD2 (5 bases). Germline CDR1 reads SGHTA; CDR2 reads FQGNSA. This CDR3 has 14 residues. V gave up 2 bases and J gave up 4 bases, with 9 bases separating them. The CDR3 here is CASSLNPGYNEQFF. The DNA for the CDR3 is TGTGCCAGCAGCTTAAATCCGGGGTACAATGAGCAGTTCTTC.

The genes are TRBV7-7 and TRBJ2-2; perhaps TRBD2 as D (6 bases). V shed 2 bases and J shed 5 bases, with 9 bases lying between them. There are 14 residues in the CDR3. Germline V gene lookup returns CDR1 SSHAT and CDR2 FNYEAQ (reference sequence). The CDR3 loop is CASSLSRETGELFF. The CDR3 DNA reads TGTGCCAGCAGCTTATCTCGGGAGACCGGGGAGCTGTTTTTT.

The chain recombines TRBV28 with TRBJ1-1; no clear D. The CDR3 consists of 13 residues. Germline loops: CDR1 MDHEN, CDR2 SYDVKM. V dropped 2 bases and J dropped 3 bases, with 7 bases sitting between them. CDR3 sequence: CASSLPGYTEAFF. In DNA form, the CDR3 reads TGTGCCAGCAGTTTACCGGGTTACACTGAAGCTTTCTTT.

The chain has TRBV25-1 and TRBJ2-3; 16 nucleotides agree with TRBD2. Germline trimming cut 8 bases from V and 5 bases from J; bases unmatched to any gene: 7. Germline assignment: CDR1 MGHDK and CDR2 SYGVNS. CDR3 size: 16 residues. CDR3 loop: CASWSGLAGGRDTQYF. The CDR3 nucleotides read TGTGCCAGCTGGTCGGGACTAGCGGGGGGGCGAGATACGCAGTATTTT.

The rearrangement joins TRBV7-6 to TRBJ1-2; possible D gene TRBD1, 6 bases. Germline V gene sequence: CDR1 SGHVS, CDR2 FNYEAQ. V dropped 5 bases and J dropped 5 bases, with 9 bases sitting between them. The CDR3 is 12 amino acids. The CDR3 spells CASSGDKYGYTF. CDR3 DNA: TGTGCCAGCAGCGGGGACAAGTATGGCTACACCTTC.

The chain employs TRBV2 and TRBJ1-1; 7 bases fit TRBD1. The CDR3 spans 13 residues. Germline assignment: CDR1 SNHLY and CDR2 FYNNEI. The trim removed 7 bases at V and 7 bases at J, leaving 9 bases unmatched. The CDR3 coding sequence is TGTGCCAGCAAGGGCGACAGGGTACTTGAAGCTTTCTTT. Translation gives CASKGDRVLEAFF.

The chain is built from TRBV7-2 and TRBJ1-4, with D possibly being TRBD1 (6 bases). Trimming removed 2 bases from V and 8 bases from J, with 15 bases in between. In germline, CDR1 is SGHTA, CDR2 FQGNSA. The CDR3 runs to 15 residues. The CDR3: CASSLRQQGWEKLFF. The CDR3 region has the DNA TGTGCCAGCAGCTTACGGCAACAGGGATGGGAAAAACTGTTTTTT.

J is TRBJ2-2 and V is TRBV4-1; a weak D match, TRBD1 (5 bases). This CDR3 is 17 amino acids long. V was clipped by 6 bases and J by 1 base, with 18 bases between them. The germline gives CDR1 MGHRA, CDR2 YSYEKL. This chain's CDR3 is CASSHMSQQVNTGELFF. In DNA form, the CDR3 reads TGCGCCAGCAGTCATATGAGCCAACAGGTGAACACCGGGGAGCTGTTTTTT.

The V call is TRBV5-1, the J call TRBJ2-4; 11 nucleotides agree with TRBD2. Germline assignment: CDR1 SGHRS and CDR2 YFSETQ. This CDR3 spans 16 amino acids. V lost 7 bases and J lost 7; bases outside the gene matches: 13. In nucleotides, the CDR3 is TGCGCCAGCTATTCCGGGACTAGCGGAAAAGGGAACATTCAGTACTTC. It specifies CASYSGTSGKGNIQYF.

The CDR3 region has the DNA TGTGCCAGCAGTGAATCCGGGGTAGGAAACACCGGGGAGCTGTTTTTT. This codes for CASSESGVGNTGELFF. This sequence joins TRBV2 and TRBJ2-2, with D possibly matching TRBD2 (5 bases). Trimming stripped 2 bases from V and 2 bases from J, with 12 bases between. This CDR3 is built from 16 residues. Germline assignment: CDR1 SNHLY and CDR2 FYNNEI.

The genes are TRBV7-2 and TRBJ1-5; tentative D call: TRBD1 (6 bases). The CDR3 extends over 15 amino acids. V was trimmed by 1 base and J by 10 bases, leaving 17 bases between them. Germline values: CDR1 SGHTA, CDR2 FQGNSA. Here the CDR3 DNA reads TGTGCCAGCAGCTTAGGGGGGACATCAATCAGCCCCCAGCATTTT. Protein product: CASSLGGTSISPQHF.

This clone appeared a single time. CDR3 in amino acids: CSAGTGSEQYF. CDR3 nucleotide sequence: TGCAGTGCCGGCACAGGGAGCGAGCAGTACTTC. The chain has TRBV20-1 and TRBJ2-7, with D possibly matching TRBD1 (6 bases). Deletions cut 6 bases from V and 6 bases from J, with 12 bases between. The V gene's germline CDR1 is DFQATT and CDR2 SNEGSKA (reference sequence). This CDR3 is built from 11 residues.

A few counts support this clone. This sequence joins TRBV6-6 and TRBJ2-1; 8 bases match TRBD1. Looked up from germline, CDR1 is MNHNY and CDR2 is SVGAGI (reference sequence). The CDR3 consists of 12 residues. The V segment lost 5 bases and the J segment 15 bases; nucleotides outside the gene matches: 9. CDR3 residues: CASSPGQGQTFF. The CDR3 bases are TGTGCCAGCAGTCCCGGACAGGGCCAAACGTTCTTC.

The chain employs TRBV4-1 and TRBJ2-6; weak D call: TRBD1 (5 bases). Germline V gives CDR1 MGHRA, CDR2 YSYEKL. The CDR3 spans 17 residues. V was cut by 1 base and J by 1 base, with 11 bases left in between. CDR3: CASSQGSQGSGANVLTF. CDR3 sequence (DNA): TGCGCCAGCAGCCAAGGGTCCCAGGGATCTGGGGCCAACGTCCTGACTTTC.

This clone was detected a few times. V gene TRBV6-1 combines with J gene TRBJ2-3; the match to TRBD1 covers 10 bases. This CDR3 spans 17 amino acids. V lost 4 bases and J lost 0; bases outside the gene matches: 7. Germline CDR1 MNHNS, CDR2 SASEGT. This CDR3 is CASSGGQGKQSTDTQYF. The CDR3 region has the DNA TGTGCCAGCAGTGGGGGACAGGGGAAACAAAGCACAGATACGCAGTATTTT.

J is TRBJ2-2 and V is TRBV30, with D possibly matching TRBD1 (5 bases). Germline V CDR1 and CDR2: GTSNPN, SVGIG (reference sequence). Between the trimmed V and J ends, which lost 2 bases and 1 base, there was a span of 11 bases. The CDR3 loop spans 15 amino acids. CDR3 coding DNA: TGTGCCTGGAGTCTCTGGGGCCGGAACACCGGGGAGCTGTTTTTT. It yields the protein CAWSLWGRNTGELFF.

The rearrangement links TRBV28 to TRBJ1-6; 10 bases map to TRBD1. Trimming removed 6 bases from V and 1 base from J; junction bases left unmatched: 12. Germline loops: CDR1 MDHEN, CDR2 SYDVKM. The CDR3 runs to 19 residues. The CDR3 bases are TGTGCCAGCAGCCTCCGGGACAGGGGTTATAGGTCCTATAATTCACCCCTCCACTTT. It encodes CASSLRDRGYRSYNSPLHF.

The chain joins TRBV9 to TRBJ1-2, with 10 bases that match TRBD1. Germline V gene lookup returns CDR1 SGDLS and CDR2 YYNGEE. The CDR3 sequence is 16 residues long. J gave up 3 bases and V 3 bases, and 8 bases lay outside the gene matches. CDR3 DNA: TGTGCCAGCAGCGCACCGACAGGGGGCGCGGACTATGGCTACACCTTC. This sequence encodes CASSAPTGGADYGYTF.

This clone was recorded a few times. The chain has TRBV28 and TRBJ2-3; TRBD2 aligns across 9 bases. This CDR3 is 14 amino acids long. J was trimmed by 4 bases and V by 3 bases; bases with no gene match: 2. CDR1 is MDHEN, CDR2 SYDVKM, per germline. The CDR3 DNA follows: TGTGCCAGCAGTTTCCAGCGGGGGGCAGATACGCAGTATTTT. Translated, it gives CASSFQRGADTQYF.